At least ten counts were recorded for the clone carrying this TCR beta chain. Germline V gene sequence: CDR1 SGHRS, CDR2 YFSETQ. The CDR3 has 16 amino acids. V gave up 4 bases and J gave up 0 bases; unmatched junction bases: 2. The data are from a study of neurological immune-mediated disorders. Using its own MiXCR run on the 5' RACE reads, TCRdb lists one record per CDR3 protein. The table records tens of thousands of distinct CDR3 sequences, about 9% of them present only once. Time point given: longitudinal time-point 1 (baseline). The source material was PBMCs. The V call is TRBV5-1, the J call TRBJ2-2, with 11 bases matching TRBD2. The origin of this receptor is a woman between 40 and 50 years old in good health. The CDR3 bases are TGCGCCAGCAGCCTGACTAGCGGGGCGAACACCGGGGAGCTGTTTTTT. It encodes CASSLTSGANTGELFF.